These 32 T cell receptor beta chains came from one sample sequenced in a study of blood T cell repertoires in COVID-19 (dated by TCRdb to the early 2020s). Preparation of the library involved the immunoSEQ multiplex PCR assay. Entries here come from immuneACCESS through TCRdb and include only in-frame sequences with V and J called. Some clones fail to appear in such tables; in the studies checked, an unresolved V gene covers under half of the shortfall, and the cause of the remainder is unknown. In this sample the table shows 65,000 to 75,000 clones, around 74% of which occur a single time. About 21% of the sample is held by the ten biggest clonotypes. The sequenced sample consisted of peripheral blood. The receptors were sampled from a man aged 65 to 85 with acute or convalescent COVID-19.

This chain links TRBV18 with TRBJ2-2; 8 bases agree with TRBD1. The trim removed 6 bases at V and 3 bases at J, leaving 3 bases unmatched. CDR3 size: 14 residues. Germline V gives CDR1 KGHSH, CDR2 LQKENI. The CDR3 DNA is TGTGCCAGCTCGAAGGGACAGGACACCGGGGAGCTGTTTTTT. Its translation: CASSKGQDTGELFF.

The chain carries TRBV28 and TRBJ1-1, with TRBD1 identical over 7 bases. Germline V CDR1 and CDR2: MDHEN, SYDVKM. Losses at the gene ends were 7 bases for V and 7 bases for J; bases not matched to a gene: 3. The CDR3 has 11 amino acids. The CDR3 is CASTDRVEAFF. In DNA, the CDR3 is TGTGCCAGCACCGACAGGGTTGAAGCTTTCTTT.

The chain links TRBV21-1 to TRBJ1-5. TRBV21-1 constitutes a pseudogene. The CDR3 runs to 15 residues. CDR3 nucleotides: TGTGCCAGCAGCCACCAGGAAACGGGAGATCAGCCCCAGCATTTT. It encodes CASSHQETGDQPQHF.

The rearrangement joins TRBV5-6 to TRBJ1-3; unclear D gene. The length of the CDR3 is 12 residues. V dropped 2 bases and J dropped 5 bases, with 5 bases sitting between them. CDR1 is SGHDT and CDR2 is YYEEEE in the germline V gene. CDR3 sequence (DNA): TGTGCCAGCAGCTTCCTACGAAACACCATATATTTT. It specifies CASSFLRNTIYF. Combining the CDR3 with reference TRBV5-6 and TRBJ1-3 gives the whole variable domain DAGVTQSPTHLIKTRGQQVTLRCSPKSGHDTVSWYQQALGQGPQFIFQYYEEEERQRGNFPDRFSGHQFPNYSSELNVNALLLGDSALYLCASSFLRNTIYFGEGSWLTVV.

Only a few counts were recorded for this clone. The gene calls are TRBV28 and TRBJ1-2, with 7 bases lining up with TRBD1. Germline-derived CDR1 and CDR2 are MDHEN and SYDVKM. Trimming cost V 6 bases and J 7 bases; bases outside gene matches: 17. This CDR3 is built from 16 residues. CDR3 region: CASRVPPDTGESGYTF. The CDR3 region has the DNA TGTGCCAGCAGAGTACCCCCGGACACAGGGGAGAGTGGCTACACCTTC.

J is TRBJ1-2 and V is TRBV3-1 (or the pseudogene TRBV3-2); 8 nucleotides line up with TRBD1. CDR1 is LGHDT, CDR2 YNNKEL, per germline (reference sequence). V lost 1 base to trimming and J lost 6 bases; unmatched junction nucleotides: 10. The CDR3 sequence is 16 residues long. The DNA for the CDR3 is TGTGCCAGCAGCCAAGTGGTGCGGTCAGGGGGCCATGGCTACACCTTC. Translated, it gives CASSQVVRSGGHGYTF.

This rearrangement joins TRBV4-3 to TRBJ2-7; 7 nucleotides agree with TRBD1. This CDR3 is built from 14 residues. The ends lost 4 bases at V and 3 bases at J; junction bases unmatched: 6. Looked up from germline, CDR1 is LGHNA and CDR2 is YSLEER. The CDR3 DNA is TGCGCCAGCAGCCGGGGGACAGAGGGCTACGAGCAGTACTTC. Its protein product is CASSRGTEGYEQYF.

The rearrangement joins TRBV30 to TRBJ1-6; possible D gene TRBD1, 5 bases. Per the germline V gene, CDR1 is GTSNPN and CDR2 is SVGIG (reference sequence). V was pared by 1 base and J by 7 bases, with 8 bases between. The CDR3 loop spans 13 amino acids. The CDR3 reads CAWSGQKNSPLHF. DNA of the CDR3: TGTGCCTGGAGTGGACAGAAGAATTCACCCCTCCACTTT.

The chain links TRBV5-8 to TRBJ1-3, with TRBD1 as a possible D gene (6 bases). The germline V and J ends were trimmed by 4 bases and 5 bases, with 13 bases remaining between them. Per the germline V gene, CDR1 is SGHTS and CDR2 is YDEGEE. The CDR3 extends over 14 amino acids. The CDR3 DNA reads as TGTGCCAGCAGCCCCCCGGGACATAGAAACACCATATATTTT. Its translation is CASSPPGHRNTIYF.

V usage is TRBV3-1 (or the pseudogene TRBV3-2) and J usage is TRBJ2-5; D possibly corresponds to TRBD2 (5 bases). Deletions cut 0 bases from V and 13 bases from J, with 12 bases between. This CDR3 is 12 amino acids long. The germline V gene encodes CDR1 LGHDT and CDR2 YNNKEL (reference sequence). CDR3 in amino acids: CASSQDAGGMYF. DNA for the CDR3: TGTGCCAGCAGCCAAGATGCGGGCGGAATGTACTTC.

J is TRBJ2-3 and V is TRBV7-9; maybe TRBD1 (6 bases). The V end was cut by 1 base, the J end by 1 base, with 12 bases between. The CDR3 is 16 residues long. Germline V gene data show CDR1 as SEHNR and CDR2 as FQNEAQ (reference sequence). The DNA of the CDR3 is TGTGCCAGCAGCTTAGTAATTGGGGGCGGCACAGATACGCAGTATTTT. Translation gives CASSLVIGGGTDTQYF.

Only one count was recorded for this clone. The chain recombines TRBV9 with TRBJ2-3; 10 nucleotides match TRBD2. The CDR3 sequence is 19 residues long. Germline loops: CDR1 SGDLS, CDR2 YYNGEE. V shed 0 bases, J shed 2 bases, and the junction held 12 bases outside the gene matches. CDR3 amino acids: CASSVDPLSAGGTTDTQYF. For the CDR3, the DNA is TGTGCCAGCAGCGTAGACCCTTTATCAGCGGGAGGGACCACAGATACGCAGTATTTT.

This chain uses TRBV28 with TRBJ1-2; 12 positions match TRBD1. The CDR3 runs to 16 residues. Germline assignment: CDR1 MDHEN and CDR2 SYDVKM. J was trimmed by 8 bases and V by 6 bases; bases with no gene match: 13. Written as DNA, the CDR3 is TGTGCCAGCAGCCATGGGACAGGGGGCGCCGTAGGGGGCTACACCTTC. Protein sequence: CASSHGTGGAVGGYTF.

The genes are TRBV29-1 and TRBJ2-2, with 15 bases lining up with TRBD2. Trimming cost V 2 bases and J 8 bases; bases outside gene matches: 15. From germline, CDR1 is SQVTM and CDR2 ANQGSEA. This CDR3 has 19 residues. Here the CDR3 DNA reads TGCAGCGTTGAACTAAGGACTAGCGGGAGGGTAGAACAAAGGGGGGAGCTGTTTTTT. Amino acid sequence: CSVELRTSGRVEQRGELFF.

This clone was recorded many times. Other DNA sequences in the same sample also yield this CDR3. V gene TRBV3-1 (or the pseudogene TRBV3-2) combines with J gene TRBJ2-7, with a possible D match to TRBD2 (6 bases). Germline V gene lookup returns CDR1 LGHDT and CDR2 YNNKEL (reference sequence). The V end was cut by 0 bases, the J end by 4 bases, with 7 bases between. CDR3 length equals 13 residues. CDR3 region: CASSQDRGYEQYF. The CDR3 bases are TGTGCCAGCAGCCAAGATCGGGGGTACGAGCAGTACTTC.

V usage is TRBV4-2 and J usage is TRBJ1-6, with D possibly being TRBD1 (5 bases). Trimming took 1 base from V and 7 from J, leaving 14 bases between them. Germline CDR1 is LGHNA and CDR2 is YNFKEQ. The CDR3 spans 16 residues. CDR3 loop: CASSQGVGLNNSPLHF. The DNA for the CDR3 is TGTGCCAGCAGCCAAGGGGTGGGACTAAACAATTCACCCCTCCACTTT.

The chain carries TRBV5-1 and TRBJ1-1; 8 bases agree with TRBD1. The V gene's germline CDR1 is SGHRS and CDR2 YFSETQ. CDR3 length: 15 amino acids. The V gene end was trimmed by 2 bases and the J gene end by 6 bases; junction bases not matched to a gene: 9. The CDR3 DNA sequence: TGCGCCAGCAGCTTTTCGACAGGGGTGGGTGCTGAAGCTTTCTTT. The encoded protein is CASSFSTGVGAEAFF.

In this sample, this clone turned up once. A junction end diverges from the germline sequence, so it may reflect a read error. J is TRBJ2-2 and V is TRBV7-7; D is perhaps TRBD2 (5 bases). Germline loops: CDR1 SSHAT, CDR2 FNYEAQ (reference sequence). There are 16 residues in the CDR3. CDR3 region: CASSLDGGMGTGELFF. The CDR3, as DNA: TGTGCTAGCAGCTTAGATGGAGGAATGGGCACCGGGGAGCTGTTTTTT.

The rearrangement uses TRBV12-3 or TRBV12-4 and TRBJ2-7, with D possibly TRBD1 on 6 matching bases. This CDR3 has 12 amino acids. V was cut by 7 bases and J by 6 bases, with 13 bases left in between. CDR3 coding DNA: TGTGCCAGCATCAAAAGAGGGGGCGAGCAGTACTTC. Translated, it gives CASIKRGGEQYF.

The chain employs TRBV3-1 (or the pseudogene TRBV3-2) and TRBJ2-3, with TRBD1 matching 10 bases. CDR3 length equals 16 residues. Unmatched junction bases numbered 4, after V lost 4 bases and J lost 0 bases. The germline CDR1 and CDR2 sequences are LGHDT and YNNKEL (reference sequence). The CDR3 DNA is TGTGCCAGCAGCCTCTGGACAGGGGGTAGCACAGATACGCAGTATTTT. Translation: CASSLWTGGSTDTQYF.

V usage is TRBV28 and J usage is TRBJ2-1; D gene ambiguous. Germline CDR1 and CDR2: MDHEN and SYDVKM. This CDR3 is built from 14 residues. V was clipped by 1 base and J by 0 bases, with 4 bases between them. The CDR3 DNA reads as TGTGCCAGCAGTTTATTTAGCTCCTACAATGAGCAGTTCTTC. It codes for CASSLFSSYNEQFF.

Only a few counts were recorded for this clone. The CDR3 region is CASRQDRDVTGELFF. The DNA for the CDR3 is TGTGCCAGCAGACAGGACAGGGATGTAACCGGGGAGCTGTTTTTT. The genes are TRBV5-4 and TRBJ2-2; 8 bases are shared with TRBD1. V was pared by 5 bases and J by 5 bases, with 8 bases of the junction left unmatched. The CDR3 has 15 amino acids. Per the germline V gene, CDR1 is SGHNT and CDR2 is YYREEE (reference sequence).

V and J are TRBV20-1 and TRBJ1-1, with D uncertain. CDR3 length equals 11 residues. Trimming took 5 bases from V and 0 from J, leaving 4 bases between them. Germline values: CDR1 DFQATT, CDR2 SNEGSKA (reference sequence). The DNA for the CDR3 is TGCAGTGCTTCAGTGAACACTGAAGCTTTCTTT. Its translation is CSASVNTEAFF.

The chain joins TRBV27 to TRBJ2-5, with unresolved D. The germline V gene has CDR1 MNHEY and CDR2 SMNVEV (reference sequence). Trimming shortened V by 6 bases and J by 0 bases, and 20 bases separated the two germline ends. The CDR3 length is 17 residues. CDR3 in amino acids: CASRAKKAIKYQETQYF. The CDR3 coding sequence is TGTGCCAGCAGGGCAAAGAAAGCGATAAAGTACCAAGAGACCCAGTACTTC.

Only a few counts were recorded for this clone. This chain uses TRBV7-9 with TRBJ2-5; 8 bases are shared with TRBD2. The trim removed 5 bases at V and 1 base at J, leaving 9 bases unmatched. Germline CDR1 reads SEHNR; CDR2 reads FQNEAQ (reference sequence). The CDR3 has 16 residues. The CDR3 region is CASSPRLASLQETQYF. The CDR3 region has the DNA TGTGCCAGCAGCCCCAGACTAGCGTCCCTCCAAGAGACCCAGTACTTC.

This clone was seen only a few times. The rearrangement joins TRBV18 to TRBJ1-5; perhaps TRBD1 as D (6 bases). CDR3 size: 16 residues. Per the germline V gene, CDR1 is KGHSH and CDR2 is LQKENI. V was pared by 3 bases and J by 6 bases, with 18 bases between. The CDR3 coding sequence is TGTGCCAGCTCACCTCTCGAAGCCCAGGGGAGTCAGCCCCAGCATTTT. This codes for CASSPLEAQGSQPQHF.

The chain couples TRBV4-3 to TRBJ1-3, with D unclear. The V gene lost 2 bases and the J gene lost 4 bases, with 6 bases spanning the gap. The CDR3 contains 13 residues. Per germline, CDR1 LGHNA and CDR2 YSLEER. In nucleotides, the CDR3 is TGCGCCAGCAGCCAAAATAAAGGAAACACCATATATTTT. It translates to CASSQNKGNTIYF.

This sequence joins TRBV12-3 or TRBV12-4 and TRBJ2-1; D unclear. CDR3 length: 11 residues. The V end was cut by 5 bases, the J end by 6 bases, with 5 bases between. The CDR3 loop reads CASSLTNEQFF. The CDR3 DNA follows: TGTGCCAGCAGTCTAACCAATGAGCAGTTCTTC.

Only a few counts were recorded for this clone. The rearrangement uses TRBV7-2 and TRBJ2-7; 9 bases map to TRBD2. CDR1 is SGHTA, CDR2 FQGNSA, per germline. This CDR3 is built from 15 residues. J was trimmed by 4 bases and V by 2 bases; bases with no gene match: 6. The CDR3 coding sequence is TGTGCCAGCAGCTTAAGGGGACTAGCAGTATACGAGCAGTACTTC. The encoded protein is CASSLRGLAVYEQYF.

This chain uses TRBV6-5 with TRBJ2-1, with a tentative D call TRBD2 (6 bases). Trimming pared 11 bases from V and 4 bases from J, leaving 12 bases between. Germline loops: CDR1 MNHEY, CDR2 SVGAGI. The CDR3 covers 12 residues. CDR3 residues: CAARGTYNEQFF. CDR3 nucleotides: TGTGCCGCACGCGGGACTTACAATGAGCAGTTCTTC.

The V call is TRBV9, the J call TRBJ1-4; D not resolved. The germline CDR1 and CDR2 sequences are SGDLS and YYNGEE. This CDR3 has 14 residues. Trimming pared 5 bases from V and 3 bases from J, leaving 11 bases between. As DNA, the CDR3 is TGTGCCAGCAGTGGGAGGGCCGCTAATGAAAAACTGTTTTTT. Translating gives CASSGRAANEKLFF.

V and J are TRBV2 and TRBJ2-5; 13 bases map to TRBD2. In germline, CDR1 is SNHLY, CDR2 FYNNEI. This CDR3 has 16 amino acids. The V and J ends lost 7 bases and 4 bases, in that order; junction bases with no gene match: 9. CDR3 loop: CASTKGGLAGLETQYF. For the CDR3, the DNA is TGTGCCAGCACCAAAGGGGGACTAGCGGGATTAGAGACCCAGTACTTC.